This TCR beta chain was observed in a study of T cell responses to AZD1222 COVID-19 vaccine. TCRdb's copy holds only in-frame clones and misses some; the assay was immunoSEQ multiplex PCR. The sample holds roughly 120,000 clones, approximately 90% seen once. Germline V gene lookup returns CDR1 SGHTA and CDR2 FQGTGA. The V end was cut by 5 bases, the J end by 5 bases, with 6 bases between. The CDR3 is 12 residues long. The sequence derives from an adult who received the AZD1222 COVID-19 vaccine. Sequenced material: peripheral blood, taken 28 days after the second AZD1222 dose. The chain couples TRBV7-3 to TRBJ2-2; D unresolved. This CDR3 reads CASSPGTGELFF. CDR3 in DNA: TGTGCCAGCAGCCCAGGTACCGGGGAGCTGTTTTTT.